This T cell receptor beta chain was recorded in a study of tumor-infiltrating lymphocytes in primary liver carcinoma. At the level of the study: Patients were men and women aged 30 to 69 years. Recorded tumor stage was T1-T3 N0M0, with diameters of roughly 4 to 10 cm. Productive TCRbeta read counts per sample ran from roughly 3.65 to 7.13 million and were similar across tissue types.

Blood RNA came from unsorted whole blood; germline DNA was also extracted. Around 4.1 milliliters of peripheral blood were drawn preoperatively. Starting material of approximately 500 ng total RNA yielded TCR beta cDNA via a constant-region primer. Generation of the TCR beta libraries relied on three nested multiplex PCR rounds using slightly modified ARM-PCR. TCRdb used MiXCR to reprocess the multiplex PCR reads, holding one entry per CDR3 protein. The data hold about 200,000 distinct CDR3 sequences, with roughly two thirds observed a single time. This clonotype was found once. The junction departs from germline at one end; a sequencing error may be responsible. The sample consisted of peripheral blood. The receptor was derived from a woman aged 60 to 75 with primary liver carcinoma and hepatitis B virus infection.

CDR3 sequence (DNA): TGTGCCAGAAGTTACTCCCGCCGGGAGCCAACCCATGAGCAGTTCTTC. This sequence encodes CARSYSRREPTHEQFF. The J gene is TRBJ2-1, the V gene TRBV6-2 or TRBV6-3; weak D call: TRBD2 (6 bases). The CDR3 contains 16 residues. The V gene's germline CDR1 is MNHEY and CDR2 SVGEGT.